Listed below are T cell receptor beta chains from one sample, sequenced in a study of cytomegalovirus exposure and HLA in healthy donors. This table comes from immunoSEQ multiplex PCR, and its TCRdb copy is limited to in-frame clones, with some not included. The sample records over 150,000 clones, over 70% being singletons. Material: PBMCs. These receptors were taken from a woman younger than 35 in good health and CMV-seronegative. Each CDR3 is given with its conserved first and last residue. A D gene is named only where the DNA matches it firmly. A clone size is listed for some rows: how often the clone was seen (once, few, many), or a class if it is expanded.

d_gene	abundance	v_gene	len	j_gene	CDR3aa	CDR3nt
-	-	TRBV4-2	15	TRBJ2-4	CASSQVGGAKNIQYF	TGTGCCAGCAGCCAAGTCGGCGGAGCCAAAAACATTCAGTACTTC
TRBD1	-	TRBV28	12	TRBJ1-2	CASTDRYFGYTF	TGTGCCAGCACGGACAGGTATTTTGGCTACACCTTC
TRBD1	-	TRBV27	13	TRBJ1-2	CASRRGQGYGYTF	TGTGCCAGCAGAAGGGGACAGGGTTATGGCTACACCTTC
TRBD2	few	TRBV7-9	15	TRBJ2-3	CASSHWTSGTDTQYF	TGTGCCAGCAGCCACTGGACTAGCGGCACAGATACGCAGTATTTT
-	-	TRBV5-1	13	TRBJ2-1	CASSLGLYNEQFF	TGCGCCAGCAGCTTGGGTCTCTACAATGAGCAGTTCTTC
TRBD1	-	TRBV4-3	15	TRBJ1-2	CASSLEQGTNYGYTF	TGCGCCAGCAGTCTAGAACAGGGGACTAACTATGGCTACACCTTC
-	-	TRBV9	15	TRBJ2-6	CASSVVGSGANVLTF	TGTGCCAGCAGCGTAGTCGGGTCTGGGGCCAACGTCCTGACTTTC
TRBD1	-	TRBV5-1	15	TRBJ2-7	CASSPTGTGASEQYF	TGCGCCAGCAGCCCCACCGGGACAGGCGCATCCGAGCAGTACTTC
-	once	TRBV7-3	17	TRBJ1-5	CASSARPVATGNQPQHF	TGTGCCAGCAGCGCCCGACCCGTAGCAACGGGCAATCAGCCCCAGCATTTT
-	-	TRBV28	14	TRBJ1-5	CASAATAGNQPQHF	TGTGCCAGTGCCGCGACAGCCGGCAATCAGCCCCAGCATTTT
-	-	TRBV9	13	TRBJ1-2	CASSVGQTDGYTF	TGTGCCAGCAGCGTAGGTCAGACTGATGGCTACACCTTC
TRBD1	few	TRBV5-1	15	TRBJ2-7	CASSLGQGNTYEQYF	TGCGCCAGCAGCTTGGGACAGGGTAACACCTACGAGCAGTACTTC
-	-	TRBV4-1	15	TRBJ1-1	CASSQGQGLKGEAFF	TGCGCCAGCAGCCAAGGTCAGGGTCTAAAGGGTGAAGCTTTCTTT
-	-	TRBV14	12	TRBJ2-7	CASSQGPQKQYF	TGTGCCAGCAGCCAAGGGCCCCAGAAGCAGTACTTC
-	-	TRBV14	12	TRBJ2-1	CASSLGVWEQFF	TGTGCCAGCAGCCTAGGGGTTTGGGAGCAGTTCTTC
-	-	TRBV7-9	13	TRBJ2-1	CASSLDGGSEQFF	TGTGCCAGCAGCTTAGATGGGGGGAGTGAGCAGTTCTTC